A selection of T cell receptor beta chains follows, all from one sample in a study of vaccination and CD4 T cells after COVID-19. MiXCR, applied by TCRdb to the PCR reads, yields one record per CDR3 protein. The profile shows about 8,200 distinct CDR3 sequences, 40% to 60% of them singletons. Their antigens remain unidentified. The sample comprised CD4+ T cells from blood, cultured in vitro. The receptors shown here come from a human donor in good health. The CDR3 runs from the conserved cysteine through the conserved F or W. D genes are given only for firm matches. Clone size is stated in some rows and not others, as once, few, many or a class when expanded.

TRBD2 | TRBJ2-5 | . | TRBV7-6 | CASSTGSGGKTQYF | TGTGCCAGCAGCACCGGTAGCGGGGGAAAGACCCAGTACTTC
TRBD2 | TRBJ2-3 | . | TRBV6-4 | CARPGTSGGTQYF | TGTGCCAGACCTGGGACTAGCGGGGGTACGCAGTATTTT
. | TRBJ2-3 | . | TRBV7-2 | CASSLLVSVSTDTQYF | TGTGCCAGCAGCTTATTGGTCAGTGTAAGCACAGATACGCAGTATTTT
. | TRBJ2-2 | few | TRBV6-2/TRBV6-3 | CASRPLGDTGELFF | TGTGCCAGCAGGCCACTCGGGGACACCGGGGAGCTGTTTTTT
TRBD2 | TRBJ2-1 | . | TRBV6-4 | CASSQREDNEQFF | TGTGCCAGCAGTCAGCGGGAAGACAATGAGCAGTTCTTC
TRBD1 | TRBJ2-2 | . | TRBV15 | CATSRVTGVGTGELFF | TGTGCCACCAGCAGAGTGACAGGGGTGGGAACCGGGGAGCTGTTTTTT
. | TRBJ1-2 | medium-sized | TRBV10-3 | CAISAQEQGLYGYTF | TGTGCCATCAGTGCCCAAGAACAGGGCCTCTATGGCTACACCTTC
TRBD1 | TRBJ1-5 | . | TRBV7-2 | CASSYKTGDQPQHF | TGTGCCAGCAGCTACAAAACAGGGGATCAGCCCCAGCATTTT
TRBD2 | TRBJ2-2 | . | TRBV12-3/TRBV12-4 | CASRRSGRANTGELFF | TGTGCCAGCAGACGTAGCGGGAGGGCGAACACCGGGGAGCTGTTTTTT
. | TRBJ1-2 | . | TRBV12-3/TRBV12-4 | CASSYLSREGYTF | TGTGCCAGCAGTTATCTCTCCCGGGAGGGCTACACCTTC
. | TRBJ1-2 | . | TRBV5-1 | CASSRGGAAEIYGYTF | TGCGCCAGCAGCCGGGGGGGGGCGGCGGAGATCTATGGCTACACCTTC
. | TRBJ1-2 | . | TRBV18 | CASSPTIVGGASGYTF | TGTGCCAGCTCACCTACTATCGTCGGGGGGGCAAGTGGCTACACCTTC
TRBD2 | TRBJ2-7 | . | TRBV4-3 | CASSRLTSGAYEQYF | TGCGCCAGCAGCCGCCTTACTAGCGGGGCTTACGAGCAGTACTTC
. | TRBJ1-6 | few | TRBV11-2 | CASSSTGNSPLHF | TGTGCCAGCAGCTCGACAGGAAATTCACCCCTCCACTTT